A single T cell receptor (beta chain) is shown here with its context. Its antigen is not identified. This entry is derived from a study of CD8+CD57+ T cells in acquired aplastic anemia. Study-level points and caveats: Found in both controls and patients were fewer than 35 CD8+ CDR3 sequences. A significant difference in CD8+ Simpson's diversity between patients and controls was not found.

All patients picked for sequencing had shown, by flow cytometry, an expansion of CD8+CD57+ cells. Severe acquired aplastic anemia was present in all patients. Genomic DNA was employed as the template in profiling TCR beta VDJ and CDR3. TCRdb reanalysed the reads using MiXCR and keeps one entry per CDR3 protein. The repertoire holds approximately 98,000 distinct CDR3 sequences, with 55% to 80% as singletons. CDR3 length equals 13 residues. V lost 6 bases to trimming and J lost 3 bases; unmatched junction nucleotides: 6. In germline, CDR1 is DFQATT, CDR2 SNEGSKA (reference sequence). The chain carries TRBV20-1 and TRBJ2-3; 7 bases align to TRBD2. The material sequenced was sorted CD4+, CD8+, or CD8+CD57+ T cells (not recorded which) from PBMCs. This clonotype originated in a human donor with aplastic anemia. The chain's CDR3 is CSAGGGGTDTQYF. The CDR3 bases are TGCAGTGCGGGAGGCGGGGGTACAGATACGCAGTATTTT.